The clone carrying this T cell receptor beta chain was recorded a few times. The antigen is undetermined. The data originate from a study of long-term antiretroviral therapy in people with HIV. Running of the v3.0 immunoSEQ assay took place at survey level. Here immunoSEQ multiplex PCR was the method, and the copy in TCRdb shows in-frame clones only, minus some. Of roughly 28,000 clones detected, approximately 90% appear once; the ten largest clones hold under 5.5%. Trimming removed 2 bases at V and 2 bases at J, with 6 bases between. CDR1 and CDR2 from the germline V gene are SEHNR and FQNEAQ (reference sequence). This CDR3 region has 13 residues. The study's findings and limits: Clones with expansion before ART led the repertoire at all time points.

This clonotype was sampled from a man younger than 35 with HIV. This chain links TRBV7-9 with TRBJ1-1; D not resolved. The sequencing here drew on unsorted PBMCs, taken 3.1 years after starting antiretroviral therapy. CDR3 DNA: TGTGCCAGCAGCTTACGCGGAAACACTGAAGCTTTCTTT. Translated: CASSLRGNTEAFF.